The sequence of this T cell receptor beta chain was determined in a study of blood T cell repertoires in COVID-19 (TCRdb year 2020). In terms of the full investigation: Samples from collaborators originated in the United States, Italy and Spain and spanned both the acute and convalescent phases of COVID-19. Where available, HLA class I and class II types were taken from metadata supplied by the sample provider and were not determined by assay-based typing. The repertoires were released in a freely available public database meant as a resource for research on the immune response to SARS-CoV-2. The material from the prospective study consisted of cDNA or gDNA derived from T cells, B-cell-depleted T cells, or PBMCs. A de-identified subject ID, COVID-19 status, age in years and sex were almost always included in the sample metadata. Deeply sampled blood TCRbeta repertoires from subjects exposed to, actively infected with, or recovered from COVID-19 were included in the dataset. Samples came from the ongoing ImmuneRACE study (first 160 participants) plus 1,254 subjects from 6 global collaborators. Study-wide findings and limitations: How much clinical and demographic metadata was included differed by source and by participant, and the metadata was provided uncurated.

This clone appeared a single time. Its target antigen remains unknown. The input lacks base qualities; no much larger clone sits a single base away. Trimming costs V 6 bases and J 2 bases, and their ends lie 7 bases apart. The CDR3 covers 11 residues, taking in both the cysteine and the phenylalanine. The CDR3 DNA has 33 bases and is translated from base 1. The germline V gene yields SQVTM for CDR1 and ANQGSEA for CDR2. TCRbeta CDR3 regions were amplified from genomic DNA using the immunoSEQ Assay, a bias-controlled multiplex PCR. The paper's processing steps were these. The number of nucleated cells in each sample was estimated by amplification of reference gene primers within the assay. Sequence reads were collapsed and filtered to measure the absolute abundance of every unique TCRbeta CDR3 rearrangement. Productive Simpson clonality was computed per sample as the square root of Simpson's diversity index over productive rearrangements. TCRdb holds this immuneACCESS table with in-frame rearrangements only. Some clones are missing; in checked studies, unresolved V genes explain under half, and the rest has no known cause. For V, J and clone size, that table is used; D and trimming come from the DNA. The sample includes around 200,000 clones, with approximately 85% observed a single time. Roughly 6.2% of the sample rests with the top ten.

Enrolling through a virtual design, the prospective study's participants ranged in age from roughly 18 to 95 years and lived across roughly 24 United States geographic areas. To assign participants to cohorts, the prospective study relied on clinical history that participants themselves reported in a screening survey and a study questionnaire. Recovered participants in ImmuneRACE Cohort 3 were defined by two consecutive negative NP/OP PCR tests, clearance by a healthcare professional, or resolution of symptoms. In the prospective study, whole blood, serum and a nasopharyngeal or oropharyngeal swab were collected from each participant by mobile phlebotomists. Participants in the prospective study had the option to provide additional blood draws and questionnaires over an approximately 2-month period. Before DNA extraction, prospective study blood samples were shipped either frozen or at room temperature.

The TCR was taken from a man aged 40-50 years who had recovered from COVID-19. Sequencing used PBMCs or T cells enriched from blood (not recorded which). The chain is made from TRBV29-1 and TRBJ1-1; no D gene is confidently identified. Here is the DNA: TGCAGCGTAGAACTAAACACTGAAGCTTTCTTT. The resulting protein is CSVELNTEAFF. The reference TRBV29-1 and TRBJ1-1 proteins fill in what lies around the CDR3, so the full variable domain reads SAVISQKPSRDICQRGTSLTIQCQVDSQVTMMFWYRQQPGQSLTLIATANQGSEATYESGFVIDKFPISRPNLTFSTLTVSNMSPEDSSIYLCSVELNTEAFFGQGTRLTVV.